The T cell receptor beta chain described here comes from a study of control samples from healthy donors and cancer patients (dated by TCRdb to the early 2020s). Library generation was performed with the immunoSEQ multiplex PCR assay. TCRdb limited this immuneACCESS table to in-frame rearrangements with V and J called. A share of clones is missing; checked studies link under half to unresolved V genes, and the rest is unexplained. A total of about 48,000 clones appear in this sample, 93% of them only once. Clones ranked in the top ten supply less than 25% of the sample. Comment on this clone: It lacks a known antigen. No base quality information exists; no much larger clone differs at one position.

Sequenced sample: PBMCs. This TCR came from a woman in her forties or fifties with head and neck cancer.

Here is the DNA: TGTGCCAGCTCACCTGACAGGGGGCCCACTGAAGCTTTCTTT. This gives the protein CASSPDRGPTEAFF. The V gene is TRBV18 and the J gene is TRBJ1-1; 10 middle bases align to TRBD1. Inclusive of the bounding cysteine and phenylalanine, the CDR3 is 14 residues long. Solely the CDR3 DNA is kept, with 42 bases framed from the first base. Looking up the germline V gene yields CDR1 KGHSH and CDR2 LQKENI. Trimming removed 3 bases from V and 4 bases from J; the gene matches leave 2 bases unexplained.